The present entry profiles one T cell receptor beta chain with its context. Its target is not known. The source of the sample is a study of T cells in localized non-small cell lung cancer. Overall study results and limits: Exceeding tumor, uninvolved adjacent lung had the highest T cell clonality.

Sequenced by immunoSEQ multiplex PCR; TCRdb stores in-frame clones only, minus some. This sample has under 40,000 clones, with more than 75% found just once. The CDR3 has 14 residues. Trimming removed 0 bases at V and 5 bases at J, with 7 bases between. Germline CDR1 reads SGHDN; CDR2 reads FVKESK. Sequencing used peripheral blood, obtained before any cancer treatment. The chain employs TRBV14 and TRBJ2-2; D unresolved. The source is a male donor older than 55 with stage III lung adenocarcinoma. CDR3 sequence: CASSQDFPTGELFF. The CDR3 DNA is TGTGCCAGCAGCCAAGATTTTCCGACCGGGGAGCTGTTTTTT.